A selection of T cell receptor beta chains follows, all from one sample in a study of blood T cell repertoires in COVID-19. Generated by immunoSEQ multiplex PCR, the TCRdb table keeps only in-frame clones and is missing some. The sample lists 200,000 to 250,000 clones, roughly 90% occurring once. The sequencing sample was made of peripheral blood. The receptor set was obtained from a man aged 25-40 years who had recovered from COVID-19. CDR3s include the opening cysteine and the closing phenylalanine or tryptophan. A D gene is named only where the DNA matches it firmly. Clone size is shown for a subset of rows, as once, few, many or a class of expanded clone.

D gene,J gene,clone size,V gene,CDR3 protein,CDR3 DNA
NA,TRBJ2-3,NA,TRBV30,CAYRPRTDTQYF,TGTGCCTACCGTCCCAGGACAGATACGCAGTATTTT
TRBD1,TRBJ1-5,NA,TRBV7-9,CASSLAPDRGQPQHF,TGTGCCAGCAGCTTAGCGCCGGACAGGGGTCAGCCCCAGCATTTT
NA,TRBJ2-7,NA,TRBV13,CASSLGAVPSPAYEQYF,TGTGCCAGCAGCTTAGGCGCAGTTCCCTCCCCAGCCTACGAGCAGTACTTC
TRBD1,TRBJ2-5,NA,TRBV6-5,CASQGALETQYF,TGTGCCAGCCAGGGGGCCCTGGAGACCCAGTACTTC
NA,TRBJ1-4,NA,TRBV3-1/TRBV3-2,CASTGGGRIRSTNEKLFF,TGTGCCAGCACCGGGGGGGGGCGAATTCGGTCGACTAATGAAAAACTGTTTTTT
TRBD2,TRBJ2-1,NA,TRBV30,CAWSTSGAYNEQFF,TGTGCCTGGAGCACTAGCGGGGCCTACAATGAGCAGTTCTTC
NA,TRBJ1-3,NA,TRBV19,CASGRERGNTIYF,TGTGCCAGTGGACGGGAGCGGGGAAACACCATATATTTT
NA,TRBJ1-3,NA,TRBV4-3,CASSQEGGATGNTIYF,TGCGCCAGCAGCCAAGAAGGGGGGGCGACTGGAAACACCATATATTTT
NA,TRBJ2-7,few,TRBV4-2,CASSQAFSSSPYEQYF,TGTGCCAGCAGCCAAGCATTTTCTAGTTCCCCCTACGAGCAGTACTTC
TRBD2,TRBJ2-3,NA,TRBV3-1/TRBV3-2,CASSRLAGGSSTDTQYF,TGTGCCAGCTCCAGACTAGCGGGGGGGTCTAGCACAGATACGCAGTATTTT
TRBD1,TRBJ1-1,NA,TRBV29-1,CSVPPGGPTEAFF,TGCAGCGTACCACCAGGGGGCCCGACTGAAGCTTTCTTT
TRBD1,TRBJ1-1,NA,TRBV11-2,CASSLWDSQNTEAFF,TGTGCCAGCAGCTTGTGGGACAGCCAGAACACTGAAGCTTTCTTT
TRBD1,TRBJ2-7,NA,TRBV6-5,CASRAGTEFTYEQYF,TGTGCCAGCAGGGCCGGGACAGAGTTTACCTACGAGCAGTACTTC
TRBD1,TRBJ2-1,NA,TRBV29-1,CSVDQTGTGGFNEQFF,TGCAGCGTGGACCAAACCGGGACAGGGGGTTTTAATGAGCAGTTCTTC
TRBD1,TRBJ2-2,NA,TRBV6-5,CASTRTGFSGELFF,TGTGCCAGCACCCGGACAGGTTTTTCCGGGGAGCTGTTTTTT
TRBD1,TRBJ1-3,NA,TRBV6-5,CASTRQGKGGTIYF,TGTGCCAGCACCCGACAGGGGAAAGGGGGCACCATATATTTT
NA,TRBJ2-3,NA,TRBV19,CASSILGGDTQYF,TGTGCCAGTAGTATTTTAGGAGGGGATACGCAGTATTTT
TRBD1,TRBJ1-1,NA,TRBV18,CASPIRGDREGTEAFF,TGTGCCAGCCCTATAAGGGGGGACAGGGAGGGCACTGAAGCTTTCTTT
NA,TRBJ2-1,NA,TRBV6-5,CASRLSYNEQFF,TGTGCCAGCAGGCTTAGCTACAATGAGCAGTTCTTC
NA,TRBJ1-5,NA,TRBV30,CAWGNRVKQPQHF,TGTGCCTGGGGAAACAGGGTAAAACAGCCCCAGCATTTT
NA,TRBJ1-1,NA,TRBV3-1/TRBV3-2,CASNTGGAFEAFF,TGTGCCAGCAACACCGGCGGGGCGTTCGAAGCTTTCTTT
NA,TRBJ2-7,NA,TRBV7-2,CASSLRTDIYEQYF,TGTGCCAGCAGCTTACGGACAGATATCTACGAGCAGTACTTC
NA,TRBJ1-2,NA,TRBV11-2,CASSFGHREHGYTF,TGTGCCAGCAGCTTCGGTCACCGGGAGCATGGCTACACCTTC